The next 9 T cell receptor beta chains were all read from a single sample in a study of shared clonotypes between healthy human individuals. Repertoires were generated with immunoSEQ multiplex PCR, while TCRdb's copy carries only in-frame clones and drops some. Among fewer than 2.5 million clones, over 85% were seen once, and the ten largest hold more than 0.35%. The sample was naive CD4+ T cells from PBMCs. As to subset: CD45RA+ positively selected. These receptor sequences come from a man aged 18 to 35 in good health. Some clones in this sample may be carry-over from other donors' samples.

On this clone: Other DNA variants within this sample encode the same CDR3. This chain links TRBV7-2 with TRBJ2-5; no definite D call. The length of the CDR3 is 15 residues. V was clipped by 0 bases and J by 2 bases, with 10 bases between them. Germline assignment: CDR1 SGHTA and CDR2 FQGNSA. The CDR3 DNA follows: TGTGCCAGCAGCTTAGCGCACGGAGCACAAGAGACCCAGTACTTC. It yields the protein CASSLAHGAQETQYF.

In its sample, this clone was seen once. Other nucleotide sequences in the sample specify the same CDR3. The chain uses TRBV5-4 and TRBJ2-5; no clear D gene. Germline V gene sequence: CDR1 SGHNT, CDR2 YYREEE (reference sequence). Trimming took 1 base from V and 3 from J, leaving 7 bases between them. The CDR3 runs 13 residues. DNA of the CDR3: TGTGCCAGCAGCTTGTGGGCAGAAGAGACCCAGTACTTC. Translating gives CASSLWAEETQYF.

The J gene is TRBJ2-1, the V gene TRBV7-8, with a possible D match to TRBD2 (6 bases). V lost 2 bases and J lost 9, with 20 bases in between. CDR1 and CDR2 from the germline V gene are SGHVS and FQNEAQ. The CDR3 consists of 16 residues. This CDR3 is CASSLIISGTLGEQFF. CDR3 nucleotide sequence: TGTGCCAGCAGCTTAATCATATCTGGGACTCTGGGTGAGCAGTTCTTC. Using reference TRBV7-8 and TRBJ2-1 for the parts outside the CDR3, the full variable domain is GAGVSQSPRYKVAKRGQDVALRCDPISGHVSLFWYQQALGQGPEFLTYFQNEAQLDKSGLPSDRFFAERPEGSVSTLKIQRTQQEDSAVYLCASSLIISGTLGEQFFGPGTRLTVL.

This sequence joins TRBV7-2 and TRBJ2-2, with unresolved D. The CDR3 is 16 amino acids. CDR1 is SGHTA and CDR2 is FQGNSA in the germline V gene. V dropped 3 bases and J dropped 0 bases, with 11 bases sitting between them. CDR3 loop: CASSFQFPANTGELFF. CDR3 nucleotides: TGTGCCAGCAGCTTTCAATTCCCAGCGAACACCGGGGAGCTGTTTTTT. Drawing the rest from reference TRBV7-2 and TRBJ2-2, the complete variable domain is GAGVSQSPSNKVTEKGKDVELRCDPISGHTALYWYRQSLGQGLEFLIYFQGNSAPDKSGLPSDRFSAERTGGSVSTLTIQRTQQEDSAVYLCASSFQFPANTGELFFGEGSRLTVL.

On this clone itself: At one of its ends the junction is not consistent with the germline gene, which may arise from a read error. The chain links TRBV5-4 to TRBJ1-4, with D uncertain. In germline, CDR1 is SGHNT, CDR2 YYREEE (reference sequence). The CDR3 is 14 amino acids. The CDR3 here is CASSKEATNEKLFF. As DNA, the CDR3 is TGTGCCAGCAGCAAGGAGGCAACGAATGAAAAACTGTTTTTT.

This clone was recorded a few times. The chain is built from TRBV15 and TRBJ1-1; TRBD1 might be the D (5 bases). Trimming removed 1 base from V and 5 bases from J, with 11 bases in between. The CDR3 spans 14 residues. Per the germline V gene, CDR1 is LNHNV and CDR2 is YYDKDF (reference sequence). The CDR3, as DNA: TGTGCCACCAGCAGAGCTGGGGGATTAACTGAAGCTTTCTTT. This translates into CATSRAGGLTEAFF.

The J gene is TRBJ2-1, the V gene TRBV2; D is undetermined. Germline-derived CDR1 and CDR2 are SNHLY and FYNNEI. The V end was cut by 11 bases, the J end by 8 bases, with 16 bases between. The CDR3 length is 12 residues. CDR3: CASRPFDDEQFF. CDR3 nucleotides: TGTGCCTCGCGTCCCTTCGACGATGAGCAGTTCTTC.

This chain joins TRBV21-1 and TRBJ1-4; the table assigns TRBD1, which was not confirmed against the DNA. TRBV21-1 is tagged as a pseudogene. This CDR3 has 16 amino acids. CDR3 loop: CASSRGDGQGNEKLFF. In DNA form, the CDR3 reads TGTGCCAGCAGCAGAGGGGACGGACAGGGTAATGAAAAACTGTTTTTT.

This clone showed up just once. This chain links TRBV28 with TRBJ2-7; 7 bases align to TRBD1. The junction had 9 bases not matched to a gene; V was cut back by 10 bases and J by 3 bases. CDR1 MDHEN and CDR2 SYDVKM come from the germline V gene. CDR3 length: 13 residues. The CDR3, as DNA: TGTGCCACCAAGGAAGACAGGGTCTACGAGCAGTACTTC. Encoded protein: CATKEDRVYEQYF.